This TCR beta chain was captured in a study of monozygotic twins with inflammatory bowel disease. This CDR3 region has 15 residues. The germline CDR1 and CDR2 sequences are SGHTA and FQGNSA. For each CDR3 protein, TCRdb gives one entry from its re-call of the 5' RACE reads, without DNA. The ten most abundant clones cover 2% to 2.5% of a sample with some 450,000 distinct CDR3 sequences. The receptor was derived from a human donor with ulcerative colitis or Crohn's disease, or a healthy co-twin of an affected twin (not recorded which). Material for sequencing was blood. The chain recombines TRBV7-2 with TRBJ1-6. CDR3 sequence: CASSLGQDLYSPLHF.